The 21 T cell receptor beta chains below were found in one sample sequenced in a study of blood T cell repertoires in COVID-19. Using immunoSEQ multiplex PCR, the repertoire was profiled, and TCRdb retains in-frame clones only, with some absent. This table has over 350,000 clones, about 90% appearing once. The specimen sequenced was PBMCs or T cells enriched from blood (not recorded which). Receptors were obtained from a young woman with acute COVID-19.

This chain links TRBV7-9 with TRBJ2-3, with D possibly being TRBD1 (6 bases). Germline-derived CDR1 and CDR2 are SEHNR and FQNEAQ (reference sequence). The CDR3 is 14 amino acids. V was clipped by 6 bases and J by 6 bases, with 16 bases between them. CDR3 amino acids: CASSPQGIGDTQYF. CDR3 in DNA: TGTGCCAGCAGTCCTCAGGGGATAGGCGATACGCAGTATTTT.

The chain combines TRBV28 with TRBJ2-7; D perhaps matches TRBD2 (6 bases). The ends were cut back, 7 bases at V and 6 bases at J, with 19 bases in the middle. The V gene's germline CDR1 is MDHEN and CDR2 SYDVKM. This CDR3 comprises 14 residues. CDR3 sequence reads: CASTPGGTLLEQYF. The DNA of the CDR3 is TGTGCCAGCACCCCAGGAGGGACCCTCCTCGAGCAGTACTTC.

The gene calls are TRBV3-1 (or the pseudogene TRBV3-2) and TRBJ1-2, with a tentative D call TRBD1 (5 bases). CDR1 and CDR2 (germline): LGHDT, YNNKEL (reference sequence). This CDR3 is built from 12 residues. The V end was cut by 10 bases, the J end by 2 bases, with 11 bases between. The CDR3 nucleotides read TGTGCCACCGAAGACAGCAACTATGGCTACACCTTC. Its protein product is CATEDSNYGYTF.

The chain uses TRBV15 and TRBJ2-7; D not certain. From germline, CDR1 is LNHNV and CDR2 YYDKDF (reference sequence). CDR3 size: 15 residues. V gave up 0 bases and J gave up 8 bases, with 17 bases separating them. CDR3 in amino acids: CATSRDLGTYVQQYF. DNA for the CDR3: TGTGCCACCAGCAGAGATCTAGGAACCTACGTCCAGCAGTACTTC.

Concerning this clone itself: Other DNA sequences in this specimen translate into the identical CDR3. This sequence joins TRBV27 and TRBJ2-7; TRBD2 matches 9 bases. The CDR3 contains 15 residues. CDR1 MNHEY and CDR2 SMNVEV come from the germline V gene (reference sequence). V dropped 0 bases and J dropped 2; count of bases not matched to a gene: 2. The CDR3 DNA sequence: TGTGCCAGCAGTTTATCTAGCGGGGGAACCTACGAGCAGTACTTC. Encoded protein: CASSLSSGGTYEQYF.

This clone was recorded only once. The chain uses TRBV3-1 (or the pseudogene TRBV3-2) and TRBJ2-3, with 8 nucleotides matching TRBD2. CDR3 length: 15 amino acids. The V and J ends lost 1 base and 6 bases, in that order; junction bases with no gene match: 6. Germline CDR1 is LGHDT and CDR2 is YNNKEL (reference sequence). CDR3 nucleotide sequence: TGTGCCAGCAGCCAAGGAGGGCGGGGGGTGGATACGCAGTATTTT. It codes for CASSQGGRGVDTQYF.

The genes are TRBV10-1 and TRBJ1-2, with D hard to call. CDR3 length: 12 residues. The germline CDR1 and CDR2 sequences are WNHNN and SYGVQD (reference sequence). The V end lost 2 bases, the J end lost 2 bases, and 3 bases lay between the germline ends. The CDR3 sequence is CASSETNYGYTF. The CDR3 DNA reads TGCGCCAGCAGTGAGACAAACTATGGCTACACCTTC.

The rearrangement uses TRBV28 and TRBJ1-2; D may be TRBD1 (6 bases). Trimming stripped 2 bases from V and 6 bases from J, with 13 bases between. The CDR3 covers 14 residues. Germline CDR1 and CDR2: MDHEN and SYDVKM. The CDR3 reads CASSLAPGGDGYTF. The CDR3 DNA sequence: TGTGCCAGCAGTTTAGCACCGGGGGGCGATGGCTACACCTTC.

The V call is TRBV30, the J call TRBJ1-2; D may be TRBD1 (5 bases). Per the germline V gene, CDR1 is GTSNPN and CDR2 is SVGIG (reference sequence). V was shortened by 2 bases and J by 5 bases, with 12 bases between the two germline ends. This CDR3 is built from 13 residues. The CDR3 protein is CAWSPDRAYGYTF. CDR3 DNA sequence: TGTGCCTGGAGTCCCGACAGAGCTTATGGCTACACCTTC.

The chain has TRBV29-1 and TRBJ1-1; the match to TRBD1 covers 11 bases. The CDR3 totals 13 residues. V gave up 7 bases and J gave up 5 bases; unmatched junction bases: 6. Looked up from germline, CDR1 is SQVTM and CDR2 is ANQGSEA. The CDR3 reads CSGGQGVGTEAFF. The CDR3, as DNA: TGCAGCGGGGGACAGGGGGTAGGAACTGAAGCTTTCTTT.

The CDR3 reads CASSQGPNTEAFF. CDR3 bases: TGTGCCAGCTCACAGGGGCCAAACACTGAAGCTTTCTTT. The gene calls are TRBV18 and TRBJ1-1, with D perhaps matching TRBD1 (5 bases). Germline loops: CDR1 KGHSH, CDR2 LQKENI. This CDR3 contains 13 residues. V was clipped by 4 bases and J by 2 bases, with 8 bases between them.

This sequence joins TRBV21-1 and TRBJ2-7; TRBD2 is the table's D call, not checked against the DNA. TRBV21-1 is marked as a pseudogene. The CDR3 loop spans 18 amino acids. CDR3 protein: CASSKVYIGGGSSYEQYF. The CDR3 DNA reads TGTGCCAGCAGCAAAGTATATATTGGGGGAGGGAGCTCCTACGAGCAGTACTTC.

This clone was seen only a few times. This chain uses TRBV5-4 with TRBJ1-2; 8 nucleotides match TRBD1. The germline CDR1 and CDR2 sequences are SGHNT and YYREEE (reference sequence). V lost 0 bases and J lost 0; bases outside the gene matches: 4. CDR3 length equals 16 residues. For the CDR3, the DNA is TGTGCCAGCAGCTTGGATGGGACAGGAGCTAACTATGGCTACACCTTC. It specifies CASSLDGTGANYGYTF.

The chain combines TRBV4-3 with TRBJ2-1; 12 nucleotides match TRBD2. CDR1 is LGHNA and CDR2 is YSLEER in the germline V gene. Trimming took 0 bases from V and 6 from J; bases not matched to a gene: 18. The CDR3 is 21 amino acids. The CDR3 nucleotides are TGCGCCAGCAGCCAAGAGGGCGGACTAGCGGGGCTAGGGGACTCCCGCAATGAGCAGTTCTTC. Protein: CASSQEGGLAGLGDSRNEQFF.

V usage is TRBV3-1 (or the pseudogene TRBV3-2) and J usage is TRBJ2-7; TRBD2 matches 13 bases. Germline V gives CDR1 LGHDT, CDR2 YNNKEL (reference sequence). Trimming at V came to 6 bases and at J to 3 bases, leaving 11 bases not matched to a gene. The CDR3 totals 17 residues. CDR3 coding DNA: TGTGCCAGCAGTCCCGGACTAGCGGGAGTACAGTTCTACGAGCAGTACTTC. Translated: CASSPGLAGVQFYEQYF.

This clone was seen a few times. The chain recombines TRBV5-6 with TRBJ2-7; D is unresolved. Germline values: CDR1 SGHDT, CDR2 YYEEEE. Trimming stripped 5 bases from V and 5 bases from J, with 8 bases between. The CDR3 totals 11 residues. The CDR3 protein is CASSSGNEQYF. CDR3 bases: TGTGCCAGCAGTTCCGGTAACGAGCAGTACTTC. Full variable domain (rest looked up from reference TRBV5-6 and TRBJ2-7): DAGVTQSPTHLIKTRGQQVTLRCSPKSGHDTVSWYQQALGQGPQFIFQYYEEEERQRGNFPDRFSGHQFPNYSSELNVNALLLGDSALYLCASSSGNEQYFGPGTRLTVT.

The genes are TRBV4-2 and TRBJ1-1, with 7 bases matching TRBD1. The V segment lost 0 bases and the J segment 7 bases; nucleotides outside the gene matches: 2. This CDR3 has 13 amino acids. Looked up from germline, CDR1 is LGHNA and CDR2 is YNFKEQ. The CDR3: CASSQEGQFEAFF. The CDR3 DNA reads TGTGCCAGCAGCCAAGAGGGACAGTTTGAAGCTTTCTTT.

The CDR3 reads CATKDKTNSPLHF. The CDR3 nucleotides read TGTGCCACCAAAGACAAGACTAATTCACCCCTCCACTTT. This chain joins TRBV19 and TRBJ1-6; no reliable D call. The CDR3 totals 13 residues. The V end lost 10 bases, the J end lost 6 bases, and 13 bases lay between the germline ends. Looked up from germline, CDR1 is LNHDA and CDR2 is SQIVND (reference sequence).

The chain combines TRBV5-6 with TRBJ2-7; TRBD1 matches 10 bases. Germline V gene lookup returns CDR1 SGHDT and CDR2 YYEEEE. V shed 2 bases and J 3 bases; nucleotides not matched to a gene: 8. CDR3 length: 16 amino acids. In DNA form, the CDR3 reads TGTGCCAGCAGCTTTTTAGGGACAGGGGATTTCTACGAGCAGTACTTC. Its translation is CASSFLGTGDFYEQYF.

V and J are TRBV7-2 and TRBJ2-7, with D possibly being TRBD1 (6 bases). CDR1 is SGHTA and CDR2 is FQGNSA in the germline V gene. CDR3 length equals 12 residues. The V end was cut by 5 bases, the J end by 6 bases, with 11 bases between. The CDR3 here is CASSKQGLEQYF. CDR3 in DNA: TGTGCCAGCAGCAAACAGGGTCTCGAGCAGTACTTC.

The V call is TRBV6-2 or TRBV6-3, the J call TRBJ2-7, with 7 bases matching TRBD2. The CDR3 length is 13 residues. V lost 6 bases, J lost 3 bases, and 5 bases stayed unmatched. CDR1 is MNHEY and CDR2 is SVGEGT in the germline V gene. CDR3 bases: TGTGCCAGCAGCCAGACGGGAGGCTACGAGCAGTACTTC. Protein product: CASSQTGGYEQYF.